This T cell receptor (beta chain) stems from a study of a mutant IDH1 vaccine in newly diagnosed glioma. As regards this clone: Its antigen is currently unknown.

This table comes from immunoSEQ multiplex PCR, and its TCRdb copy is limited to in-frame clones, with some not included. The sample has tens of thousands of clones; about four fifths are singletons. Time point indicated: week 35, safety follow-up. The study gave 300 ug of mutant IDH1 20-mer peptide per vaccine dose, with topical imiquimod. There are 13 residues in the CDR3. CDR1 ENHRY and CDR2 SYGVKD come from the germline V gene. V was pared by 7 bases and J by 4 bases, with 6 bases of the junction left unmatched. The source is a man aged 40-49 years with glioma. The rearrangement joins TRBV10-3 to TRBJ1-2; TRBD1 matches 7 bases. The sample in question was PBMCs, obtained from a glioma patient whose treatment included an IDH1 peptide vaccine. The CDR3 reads CAITRGTAYGYTF. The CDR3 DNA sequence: TGTGCCATCACCAGGGGGACAGCCTATGGCTACACCTTC.